Given below is one T cell receptor (beta chain) in context. The donors, healthy Caucasians from Russia, were aged roughly 6 to 100. A second PCR of about 7 to 12 cycles used a sample-barcoded 5' primer and a J-beta primer mix. MiXCR, applied by TCRdb to the 5' RACE reads, yields one record per CDR3 protein. Of about 680,000 distinct CDR3 sequences listed, around 49% are singletons. Trimming shortened V by 0 bases and J by 5 bases, and 5 bases separated the two germline ends. CDR3 length equals 12 residues. Per the germline V gene, CDR1 is LNHNV and CDR2 is YYDKDF (reference sequence). The data originate from a study of blood T cells in healthy people across ages. Study-wide context: About one barcoded beta molecule per two T cells was the capture yield of template switching.

This chain uses TRBV15 with TRBJ2-7, with D uncertain. This clonotype was obtained from an older woman in good health. The sequenced sample consisted of blood. The CDR3 coding sequence is TGTGCCACCAGCAGAGATTTGGACGAGCAGTACTTC. Protein: CATSRDLDEQYF.